Listed below are T cell receptor beta chains from one sample, sequenced in a study of T cell repertoires in cytomegalovirus infection. Antigen specificity for these receptors is unknown. MiXCR was run by TCRdb on the reads, yielding one entry per CDR3 protein. The sample comprises approximately 7,700 distinct CDR3 sequences, around 59% of which are singletons, and 73% rests with the top ten. The sequenced sample was PBMCs, sequenced either directly or after in vitro stimulation (not recorded which). The source is a human donor in good health (CMV status not recorded). Some clones in this sample may be carry-over from other donors' samples. CDR3s include the opening cysteine and the closing phenylalanine or tryptophan. Each record gives: clone size, D gene, J gene, V gene, CDR3 protein, CDR3 DNA. The D gene is left open where the match is weak. Rows may omit the clone size; those that give it use once, few, many or a size class.

abundance: many; d_gene: NA; j_gene: TRBJ2-7; v_gene: TRBV6-1; CDR3aa: CASSRRWGGMGIYEQYF; CDR3nt: TGTGCCAGCAGTAGGCGCTGGGGTGGGATGGGAATCTACGAGCAGTACTTC
abundance: NA; d_gene: NA; j_gene: TRBJ1-5; v_gene: TRBV5-5; CDR3aa: CASSVAGNRNQPPHF; CDR3nt: TGTGCCAGCAGCGTGGCGGGGAATCGTAATCAGCCCCCGCATTTT
abundance: NA; d_gene: NA; j_gene: TRBJ1-2; v_gene: TRBV2; CDR3aa: CSSKDSLSPWGGATF; CDR3nt: TGTTCCAGCAAGGACAGCCTCTCCCCCTGGGGAGGAGCAACCTTC
abundance: NA; d_gene: NA; j_gene: TRBJ2-1; v_gene: TRBV7-9; CDR3aa: CASSLVGIYTSNEPFF; CDR3nt: TGTGCCAGCAGCTTGGTGGGAATATACACCTCCAATGAGCCGTTCTTC
abundance: NA; d_gene: TRBD2; j_gene: TRBJ2-5; v_gene: TRBV6-6; CDR3aa: CASSYSAPGLVSLRETQYF; CDR3nt: TGTGCCAGCAGTTACTCTGCCCCGGGACTAGTTTCTCTGCGAGAGACCCAGTACTTC
abundance: NA; d_gene: NA; j_gene: TRBJ1-1; v_gene: TRBV7-9; CDR3aa: CSSSLKLGARTEAFF; CDR3nt: TGTTCCAGCAGCTTGAAGCTGGGGGCGCGAACGGAAGCTTTCTTT
abundance: many; d_gene: NA; j_gene: TRBJ1-1; v_gene: TRBV12-3/TRBV12-4; CDR3aa: CASSLRVSKQFTEDFF; CDR3nt: TGTGCCAGCAGCCTCAGGGTTTCCAAACAGTTCACTGAAGATTTCTTT
abundance: NA; d_gene: NA; j_gene: TRBJ2-1; v_gene: TRBV24-1; CDR3aa: CATPRLARSQDEQFF; CDR3nt: TGTGCCACCCCCAGATTAGCGCGTTCACAGGATGAGCAGTTCTTC
abundance: few; d_gene: NA; j_gene: TRBJ2-1; v_gene: TRBV7-9; CDR3aa: CASSLRGESSYNETFF; CDR3nt: TGTGCAAGCAGCTTACGCGGCGAGAGCTCCTACAATGAGACGTTCTTC
abundance: NA; d_gene: NA; j_gene: TRBJ2-1; v_gene: TRBV7-3; CDR3aa: CASSPQPSGNEQFF; CDR3nt: TGTGCCAGCAGCCCGCAACCGTCAGGGAATGAGCAGTTCTTC
abundance: many; d_gene: NA; j_gene: TRBJ2-2; v_gene: TRBV28; CDR3aa: CASSFLVDYTGELFF; CDR3nt: TGTGCCAGCAGTTTTCTGGTCGACTACACCGGGGAGCTGTTTTTT
abundance: NA; d_gene: TRBD1; j_gene: TRBJ1-5; v_gene: TRBV6-1; CDR3aa: CATILRQGTNQPQHF; CDR3nt: TGTGCCACAATCCTCCGACAGGGCACCAATCAGCCCCAGCATTTT
abundance: NA; d_gene: TRBD2; j_gene: TRBJ2-6; v_gene: TRBV9; CDR3aa: CASSVGRTSGSIGANVLTF; CDR3nt: TGTGCCAGCAGCGTAGGTAGGACTAGCGGGAGTATTGGGGCCAACGTCCTGACTTTC
abundance: NA; d_gene: NA; j_gene: TRBJ1-3; v_gene: TRBV7-2; CDR3aa: CASSLPDGWDSGNTIYF; CDR3nt: TGTGCCAGCAGCCTACCCGACGGCTGGGACTCTGGAAACACCATATATTTT
abundance: NA; d_gene: TRBD1; j_gene: TRBJ2-1; v_gene: TRBV28; CDR3aa: CASRLGQVRPYNEQFF; CDR3nt: TGTGCCAGCAGGCTCGGACAGGTTAGACCTTACAATGAGCAGTTCTTC
abundance: few; d_gene: TRBD1; j_gene: TRBJ1-1; v_gene: TRBV11-2; CDR3aa: CASTGQTFFMNTEAFF; CDR3nt: TGTGCCAGCACGGGACAGACCTTTTTCATGAACACTGAAGCTTTCTTT
abundance: NA; d_gene: NA; j_gene: TRBJ1-5; v_gene: TRBV7-6; CDR3aa: CDSSPETYSNHPPPF; CDR3nt: TGTGACAGCAGCCCCGAAACATACAGCAATCATCCCCCGCCGTTT
abundance: NA; d_gene: NA; j_gene: TRBJ2-5; v_gene: TRBV27; CDR3aa: CARSLGSMPETQYF; CDR3nt: TGTGCACGAAGTTTGGGGTCGATGCCGGAGACCCAGTACTTC
abundance: NA; d_gene: TRBD1; j_gene: TRBJ2-1; v_gene: TRBV7-9; CDR3aa: CARSIGTGIYNENFF; CDR3nt: TGTGCCAGAAGCATTGGGACAGGGATTTACAATGAGAATTTCTTT
abundance: NA; d_gene: TRBD1; j_gene: TRBJ1-2; v_gene: TRBV20-1; CDR3aa: CSASRDRGDYGYTF; CDR3nt: TGCAGTGCTAGTAGGGACAGGGGGGACTATGGCTACACCTTC
abundance: few; d_gene: TRBD2; j_gene: TRBJ2-7; v_gene: TRBV11-2; CDR3aa: CASSLDAKIAGTIEQYF; CDR3nt: TGTGCCAGCAGCTTAGATGCAAAAATAGCGGGGACCATCGAGCAGTACTTC
abundance: NA; d_gene: TRBD2; j_gene: TRBJ2-7; v_gene: TRBV20-1; CDR3aa: CSASYQGLAAYEQYF; CDR3nt: TGCAGTGCTAGTTACCAGGGACTAGCGGCCTACGAGCAGTACTTC
abundance: NA; d_gene: NA; j_gene: TRBJ2-1; v_gene: TRBV12-5; CDR3aa: CASCLVSVIGVVPYNEPFF; CDR3nt: TGTGCTAGTTGTTTGGTATCGGTAATAGGGGTCGTCCCCTACAATGAGCCGTTCTTC
abundance: many; d_gene: NA; j_gene: TRBJ2-1; v_gene: TRBV7-9; CDR3aa: CASSLVGISTYNEHFF; CDR3nt: TGTGCCAGCAGCTTGGTTGGAATATCCACCTACAATGAGCATTTCTTC
abundance: NA; d_gene: NA; j_gene: TRBJ2-7; v_gene: TRBV14; CDR3aa: CASSPRGYDHYF; CDR3nt: TGTGCCAGCAGCCCACGAGGGTACGATCATTACTTC
abundance: NA; d_gene: NA; j_gene: TRBJ1-5; v_gene: TRBV28; CDR3aa: CASSLGGTNHPQPF; CDR3nt: TGTGCCAGCAGTTTGGGGGGGACCAATCATCCCCAGCCTTTT
abundance: few; d_gene: NA; j_gene: TRBJ2-1; v_gene: TRBV7-9; CDR3aa: CASSLLVISTYTEPFF; CDR3nt: TGTGCCAGCAGCTTGTTGGTAATATCCACCTACACTGAGCCGTTCTTC
abundance: NA; d_gene: NA; j_gene: TRBJ2-3; v_gene: TRBV5-4; CDR3aa: CASSFDGTDTQYF; CDR3nt: TGTGCCAGCAGCTTCGACGGCACAGATACGCAGTATTTT
abundance: NA; d_gene: NA; j_gene: TRBJ1-1; v_gene: TRBV5-8; CDR3aa: CASSLAGGPKAFF; CDR3nt: TGTGCCAGCAGCTTGGCCGGGGGGCCGAAAGCTTTCTTT
abundance: once; d_gene: NA; j_gene: TRBJ2-3; v_gene: TRBV7-2; CDR3aa: CSISLTDKIYTQYF; CDR3nt: TGTTCCATCAGCTTAACGGACAAGATATATACGCAGTATTTT
abundance: NA; d_gene: NA; j_gene: TRBJ1-5; v_gene: TRBV12-5; CDR3aa: CASGLVGLHGHGNQPQHF; CDR3nt: TGTGCTAGTGGTTTGGTAGGCCTCCACGGGCACGGCAATCAGCCCCAGCATTTT
abundance: few; d_gene: TRBD1; j_gene: TRBJ2-3; v_gene: TRBV7-8; CDR3aa: CASSFSTGGTDTQYF; CDR3nt: TGTGCCAGCAGCTTTTCGACAGGGGGAACAGATACGCAGTATTTT
abundance: few; d_gene: NA; j_gene: TRBJ1-4; v_gene: TRBV7-2; CDR3aa: CASRSRDGNEKLFF; CDR3nt: TGTGCCAGCAGGTCTCGGGACGGTAATGAAAAACTGTTTTTT
abundance: many; d_gene: NA; j_gene: TRBJ1-1; v_gene: TRBV7-9; CDR3aa: CASSSSIEAFF; CDR3nt: TGTGCCAGCAGCTCAAGTATTGAAGCTTTCTTT
abundance: few; d_gene: NA; j_gene: TRBJ1-4; v_gene: TRBV28; CDR3aa: CASSPPRGKLFF; CDR3nt: TGTGCCAGCAGTCCTCCGCGGGGAAAACTGTTTTTT
abundance: NA; d_gene: TRBD2; j_gene: TRBJ2-2; v_gene: TRBV7-2; CDR3aa: CASSPRTSGGGTGELFF; CDR3nt: TGTGCCAGCAGCCCGCGGACTAGCGGGGGTGGAACCGGGGAGCTGTTTTTT
abundance: NA; d_gene: NA; j_gene: TRBJ1-3; v_gene: TRBV12-3/TRBV12-4; CDR3aa: CASSFRKPRFSGNTIYF; CDR3nt: TGTGCCAGCAGTTTTAGAAAGCCTCGATTCTCTGGAAACACCATATATTTT
abundance: NA; d_gene: NA; j_gene: TRBJ2-2; v_gene: TRBV18; CDR3aa: CASSPPGGSGELFF; CDR3nt: TGTGCCAGCTCCCCGCCCGGAGGCTCCGGGGAGCTGTTTTTT
abundance: NA; d_gene: NA; j_gene: TRBJ2-1; v_gene: TRBV7-9; CDR3aa: CASSIGTGIYKEQLF; CDR3nt: TGTGCCAGCAGCATTGGTACAGGGATTTACAAGGAGCAGTTATTC
abundance: NA; d_gene: NA; j_gene: TRBJ1-1; v_gene: TRBV7-6; CDR3aa: CASSVQLGSLTEAFF; CDR3nt: TGTGCCAGCAGCGTGCAGCTGGGGTCGCTAACTGAAGCTTTCTTT
abundance: once; d_gene: NA; j_gene: TRBJ1-1; v_gene: TRBV14; CDR3aa: CASTSQGNTEAFF; CDR3nt: TGTGCCAGCACTTCCCAGGGGAACACTGAAGCTTTCTTT
abundance: NA; d_gene: TRBD1; j_gene: TRBJ2-2; v_gene: TRBV19; CDR3aa: CAISVGTGSGELFF; CDR3nt: TGTGCCATTAGTGTCGGGACAGGGTCCGGGGAGCTGTTTTTT
abundance: NA; d_gene: TRBD1; j_gene: TRBJ1-5; v_gene: TRBV6-2/TRBV6-3; CDR3aa: CSSLFYQGAAQPQHF; CDR3nt: TGTTCCAGCCTTTTTTATCAGGGGGCCGCTCAGCCCCAGCATTTT
abundance: NA; d_gene: NA; j_gene: TRBJ1-1; v_gene: TRBV7-6; CDR3aa: CASSLHDRGSQPEDFF; CDR3nt: TGTGCCAGCAGCTTACATGATAGGGGTAGTCAGCCTGAAGATTTCTTT
abundance: NA; d_gene: NA; j_gene: TRBJ1-5; v_gene: TRBV5-6; CDR3aa: CASSALNQPQHF; CDR3nt: TGTGCCAGCAGCGCCCTTAATCAGCCCCAGCATTTT
abundance: many; d_gene: NA; j_gene: TRBJ2-1; v_gene: TRBV7-3; CDR3aa: CASSSQQGLTYNEQFF; CDR3nt: TGTGCCAGCAGCTCGCAACAGGGTTTGACCTACAATGAGCAGTTCTTC
abundance: once; d_gene: NA; j_gene: TRBJ1-1; v_gene: TRBV7-9; CDR3aa: CASSLHDRGILTEAFF; CDR3nt: TGTGCCAGCAGCTTACATGATAGGGGTATTCTTACTGAAGCATTCTTT
abundance: medium-sized; d_gene: NA; j_gene: TRBJ2-1; v_gene: TRBV12-3/TRBV12-4; CDR3aa: CASTSRAGNEQFF; CDR3nt: TGTGCCAGCACGTCCCGGGCGGGAAATGAGCAGTTCTTC